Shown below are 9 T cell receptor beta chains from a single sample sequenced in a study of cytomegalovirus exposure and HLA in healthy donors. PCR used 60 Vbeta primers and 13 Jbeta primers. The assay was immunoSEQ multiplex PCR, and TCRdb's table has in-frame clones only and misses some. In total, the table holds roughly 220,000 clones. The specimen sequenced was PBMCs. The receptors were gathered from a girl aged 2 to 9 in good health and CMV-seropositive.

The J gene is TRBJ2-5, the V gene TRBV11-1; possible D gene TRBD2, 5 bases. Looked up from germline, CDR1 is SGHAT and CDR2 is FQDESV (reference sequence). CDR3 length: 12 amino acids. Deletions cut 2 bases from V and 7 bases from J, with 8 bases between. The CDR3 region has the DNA TGTGCCAGCAGCTTACGACTAATGACCCAGTACTTC. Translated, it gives CASSLRLMTQYF.

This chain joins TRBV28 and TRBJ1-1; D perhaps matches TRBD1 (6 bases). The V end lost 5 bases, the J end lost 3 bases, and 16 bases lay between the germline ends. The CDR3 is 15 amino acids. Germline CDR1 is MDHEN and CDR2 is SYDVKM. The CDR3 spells CASSPYLQGDTEAFF. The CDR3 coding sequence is TGTGCCAGCAGTCCCTACTTACAGGGAGACACTGAAGCTTTCTTT. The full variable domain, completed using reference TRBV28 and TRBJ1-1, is DVKVTQSSRYLVKRTGEKVFLECVQDMDHENMFWYRQDPGLGLRLIYFSYDVKMKEKGDIPEGYSVSREKKERFSLILESASTNQTSMYLCASSPYLQGDTEAFFGQGTRLTVV.

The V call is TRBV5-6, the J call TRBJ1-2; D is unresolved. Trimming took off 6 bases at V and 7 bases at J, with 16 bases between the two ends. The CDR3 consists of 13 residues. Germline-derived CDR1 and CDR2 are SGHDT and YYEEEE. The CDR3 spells CASTGGGISGYTF. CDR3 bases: TGTGCCAGCACCGGCGGAGGCATCTCTGGCTACACCTTC.

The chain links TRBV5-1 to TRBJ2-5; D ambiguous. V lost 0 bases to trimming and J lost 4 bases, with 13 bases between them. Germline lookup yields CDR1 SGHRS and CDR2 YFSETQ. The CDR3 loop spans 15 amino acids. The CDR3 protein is CASSLVGEIGETQYF. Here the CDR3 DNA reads TGCGCCAGCAGCTTGGTGGGCGAAATAGGAGAGACCCAGTACTTC.

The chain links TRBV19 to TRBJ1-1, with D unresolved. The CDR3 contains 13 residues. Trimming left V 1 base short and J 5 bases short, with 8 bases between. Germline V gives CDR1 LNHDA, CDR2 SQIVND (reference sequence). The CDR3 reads CASSIGEVTEAFF. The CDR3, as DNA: TGTGCCAGTAGTATAGGAGAGGTTACTGAAGCTTTCTTT.

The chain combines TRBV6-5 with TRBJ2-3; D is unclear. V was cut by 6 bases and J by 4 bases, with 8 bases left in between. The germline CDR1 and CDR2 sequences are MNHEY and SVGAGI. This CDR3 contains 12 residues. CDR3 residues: CASSLPSDTQYF. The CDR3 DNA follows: TGTGCCAGCAGCCTACCGTCAGATACGCAGTATTTT.

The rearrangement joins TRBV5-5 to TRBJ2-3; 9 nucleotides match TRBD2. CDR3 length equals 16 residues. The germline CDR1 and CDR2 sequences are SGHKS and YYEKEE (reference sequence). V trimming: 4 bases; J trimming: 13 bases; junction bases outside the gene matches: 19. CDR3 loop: CASSGRLAESPEREYF. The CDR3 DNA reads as TGTGCCAGCAGCGGCAGACTAGCGGAGAGCCCAGAGCGGGAGTATTTT. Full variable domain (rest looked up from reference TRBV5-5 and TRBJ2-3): DAGVTQSPTHLIKTRGQQVTLRCSPISGHKSVSWYQQVLGQGPQFIFQYYEKEERGRGNFPDRFSARQFPNYSSELNVNALLLGDSALYLCASSGRLAESPEREYFGPGTRLTVL.

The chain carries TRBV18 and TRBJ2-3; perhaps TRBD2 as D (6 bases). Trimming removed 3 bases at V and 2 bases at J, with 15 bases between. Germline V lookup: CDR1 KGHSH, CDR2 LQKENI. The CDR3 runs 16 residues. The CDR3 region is CASSPPNGGSTDTQYF. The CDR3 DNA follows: TGTGCCAGCTCACCGCCTAACGGGGGTTCCACAGATACGCAGTATTTT.

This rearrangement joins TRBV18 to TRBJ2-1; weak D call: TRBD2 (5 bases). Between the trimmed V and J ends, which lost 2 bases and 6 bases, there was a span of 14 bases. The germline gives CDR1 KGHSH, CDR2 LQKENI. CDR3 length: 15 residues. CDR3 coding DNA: TGTGCCAGCTCACCAGCGGCCGGGAACCCCAATGAGCAGTTCTTC. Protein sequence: CASSPAAGNPNEQFF.